Detailed here is one T cell receptor (beta chain). The target antigen is unknown. The data belong to a study of Ad26.COV2.S vaccination and SARS-CoV-2 variants. The wider study: Within the COV1001 Ad26.COV2.S trial arm, the donor was enrolled. Notes on the study in general: Vaccinees displayed broader spike-specific TCR repertoires than placebo recipients. Vaccine and placebo recipients had comparable breadth of non-spike TCRs.

Clones were read by immunoSEQ multiplex PCR, and TCRdb kept only the in-frame ones, dropping some. Here the sample spans around 400,000 clones, around nine tenths being singletons. As to treatment: over 15 received Ad26.COV2.S at low or high dose, single or two shots; 5 received placebo; per-sample allocation not given. The study sampled participants on day 63 after the first vaccine or placebo injection. The V gene end was trimmed by 7 bases and the J gene end by 4 bases; junction bases not matched to a gene: 13. The germline gives CDR1 SEHNR, CDR2 FQNEAQ (reference sequence). This CDR3 comprises 16 residues.

This rearrangement joins TRBV7-9 to TRBJ1-2; 9 bases are shared with TRBD1. This TCR was sampled from a person between 18 and 65 years old who received the Ad26.COV2.S COVID-19 vaccine or a placebo. The specimen comprised peripheral blood, sampled in a trial of Ad26.COV2.S vaccine versus placebo. CDR3 in DNA: TGTGCCAGCACCAAAGACACAGGGGGCTCTCCCTATGGCTACACCTTC. Translating gives CASTKDTGGSPYGYTF.